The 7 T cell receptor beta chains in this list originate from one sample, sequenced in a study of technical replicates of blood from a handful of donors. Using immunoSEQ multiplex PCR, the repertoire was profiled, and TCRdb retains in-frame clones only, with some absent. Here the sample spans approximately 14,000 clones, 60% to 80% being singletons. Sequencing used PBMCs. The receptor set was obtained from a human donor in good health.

The CDR3: CASSDVDQPQHF. As DNA, the CDR3 is TGTGCCAGCAGTGATGTCGATCAGCCCCAGCATTTT. The chain links TRBV2 to TRBJ1-5; D is unresolved. The CDR3 is 12 amino acids. Germline assignment: CDR1 SNHLY and CDR2 FYNNEI. The V end lost 3 bases, the J end lost 5 bases, and 5 bases lay between the germline ends.

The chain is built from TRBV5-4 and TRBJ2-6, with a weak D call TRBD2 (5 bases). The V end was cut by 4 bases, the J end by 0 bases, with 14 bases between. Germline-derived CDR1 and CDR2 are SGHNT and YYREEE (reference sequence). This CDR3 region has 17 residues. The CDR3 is CASSLKAASSGANVLTF. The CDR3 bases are TGTGCCAGCAGCCTAAAAGCGGCTAGCTCTGGGGCCAACGTCCTGACTTTC.

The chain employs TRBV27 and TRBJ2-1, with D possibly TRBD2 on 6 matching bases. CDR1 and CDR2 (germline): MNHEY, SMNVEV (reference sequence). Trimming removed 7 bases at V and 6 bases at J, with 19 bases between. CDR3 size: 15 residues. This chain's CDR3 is CASTLLGGSGNEQFF. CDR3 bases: TGTGCCAGCACCCTCTTGGGTGGTAGCGGCAATGAGCAGTTCTTC.

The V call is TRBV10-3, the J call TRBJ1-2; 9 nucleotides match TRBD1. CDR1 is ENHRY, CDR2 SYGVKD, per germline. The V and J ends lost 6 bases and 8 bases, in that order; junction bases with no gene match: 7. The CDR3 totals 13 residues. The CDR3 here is CAISWDRVRGYTF. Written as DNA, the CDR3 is TGTGCCATCAGCTGGGACAGGGTACGGGGCTACACCTTC.

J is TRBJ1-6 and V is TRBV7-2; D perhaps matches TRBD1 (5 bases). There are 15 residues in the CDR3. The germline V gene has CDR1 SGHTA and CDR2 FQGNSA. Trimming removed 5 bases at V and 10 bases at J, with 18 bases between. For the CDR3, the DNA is TGTGCCAGCAGCCCAGGGCCGGCAGGCGGATCACCCCTCCACTTT. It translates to CASSPGPAGGSPLHF. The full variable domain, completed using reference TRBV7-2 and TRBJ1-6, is GAGVSQSPSNKVTEKGKDVELRCDPISGHTALYWYRQSLGQGLEFLIYFQGNSAPDKSGLPSDRFSAERTGGSVSTLTIQRTQQEDSAVYLCASSPGPAGGSPLHFGNGTRLTVT.

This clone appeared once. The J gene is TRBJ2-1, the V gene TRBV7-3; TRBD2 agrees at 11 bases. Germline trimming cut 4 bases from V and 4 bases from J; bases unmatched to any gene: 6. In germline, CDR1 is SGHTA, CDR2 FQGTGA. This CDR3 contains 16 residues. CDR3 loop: CASSSTGTSGYNEQFF. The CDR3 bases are TGTGCCAGCAGCTCAACAGGGACTAGCGGTTACAATGAGCAGTTCTTC.

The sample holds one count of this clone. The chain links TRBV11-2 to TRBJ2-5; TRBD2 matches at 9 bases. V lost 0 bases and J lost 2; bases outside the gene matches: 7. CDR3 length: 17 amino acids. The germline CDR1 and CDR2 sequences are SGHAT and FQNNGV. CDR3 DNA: TGTGCCAGCAGCTTAGATGATCGGCTAGCGGGGCAAGAGACCCAGTACTTC. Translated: CASSLDDRLAGQETQYF.